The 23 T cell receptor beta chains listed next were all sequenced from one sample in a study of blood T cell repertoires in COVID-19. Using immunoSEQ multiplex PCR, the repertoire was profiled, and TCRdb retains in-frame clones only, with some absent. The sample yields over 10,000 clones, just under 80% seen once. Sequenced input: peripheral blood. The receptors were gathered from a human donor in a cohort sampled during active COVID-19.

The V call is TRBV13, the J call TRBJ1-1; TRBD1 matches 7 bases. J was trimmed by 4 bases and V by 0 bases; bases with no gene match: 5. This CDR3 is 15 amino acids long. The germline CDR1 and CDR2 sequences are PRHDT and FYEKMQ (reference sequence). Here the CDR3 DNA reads TGTGCCAGCAGCTTAGGCCCGTCAGGGGGCACTGAAGCTTTCTTT. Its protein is CASSLGPSGGTEAFF.

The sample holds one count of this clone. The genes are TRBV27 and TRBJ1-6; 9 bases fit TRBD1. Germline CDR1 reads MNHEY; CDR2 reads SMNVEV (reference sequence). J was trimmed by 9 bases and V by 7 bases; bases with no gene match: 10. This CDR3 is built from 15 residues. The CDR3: CASKSPGQGGSPLHF. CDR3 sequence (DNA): TGTGCCAGCAAATCGCCGGGACAGGGAGGTTCACCCCTCCACTTT.

The DNA for the CDR3 is TGTGCCAGCAGAGCTCGGTATGAAGCTTTCTTT. As protein: CASRARYEAFF. The chain joins TRBV12-3 or TRBV12-4 to TRBJ1-1; D uncertain. Deletions cut 6 bases from V and 7 bases from J, with 9 bases between. This CDR3 contains 11 residues.

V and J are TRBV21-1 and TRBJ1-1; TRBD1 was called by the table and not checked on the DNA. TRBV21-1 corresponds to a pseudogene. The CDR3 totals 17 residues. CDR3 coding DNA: TGTGCCAGCAGCAAAGCGCTTATCCCCCGAACATATACTGAAGCTTTCTTT. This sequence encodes CASSKALIPRTYTEAFF.

In DNA, the CDR3 is TGTGCCACCAGTGGGGAGCAAGCTTACACCGGGGAGCTGTTTTTT. This translates into CATSGEQAYTGELFF. The V call is TRBV24-1, the J call TRBJ2-2; D might be TRBD2 (5 bases). There are 15 residues in the CDR3. Germline V gene data show CDR1 as KGHDR and CDR2 as SFDVKD. Trimming stripped 5 bases from V and 3 bases from J, with 12 bases between.

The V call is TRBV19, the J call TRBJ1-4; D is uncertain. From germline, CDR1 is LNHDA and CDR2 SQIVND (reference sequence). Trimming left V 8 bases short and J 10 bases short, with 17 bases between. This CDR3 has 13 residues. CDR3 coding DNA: TGTGCCAGTGGGTTTCTCGGGGAGGGAAAACTGTTTTTT. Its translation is CASGFLGEGKLFF.

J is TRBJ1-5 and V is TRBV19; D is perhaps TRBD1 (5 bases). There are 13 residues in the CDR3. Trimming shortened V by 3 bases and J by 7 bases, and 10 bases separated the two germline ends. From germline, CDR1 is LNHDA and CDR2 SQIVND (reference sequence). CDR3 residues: CASSIQGGQPQHF. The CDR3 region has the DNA TGTGCCAGTAGTATCCAGGGAGGACAGCCCCAGCATTTT.

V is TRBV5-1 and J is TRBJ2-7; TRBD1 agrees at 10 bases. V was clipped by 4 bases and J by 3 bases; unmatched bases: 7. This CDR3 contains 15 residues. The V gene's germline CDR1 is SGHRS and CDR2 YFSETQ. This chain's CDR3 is CASSRKDRGNYEQYF. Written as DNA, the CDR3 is TGCGCCAGCAGCAGAAAGGACAGGGGGAACTACGAGCAGTACTTC.

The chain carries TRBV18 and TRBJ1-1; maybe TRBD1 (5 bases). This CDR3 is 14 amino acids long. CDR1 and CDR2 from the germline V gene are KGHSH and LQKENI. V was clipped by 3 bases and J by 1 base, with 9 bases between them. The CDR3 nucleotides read TGTGCCAGCTCACCGTCCCAGGGGAACACTGAAGCTTTCTTT. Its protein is CASSPSQGNTEAFF. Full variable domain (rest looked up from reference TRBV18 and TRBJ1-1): NAGVMQNPRHLVRRRGQEARLRCSPMKGHSHVYWYRQLPEEGLKFMVYLQKENIIDESGMPKERFSAEFPKEGPSILRIQQVVRGDSAAYFCASSPSQGNTEAFFGQGTRLTVV.

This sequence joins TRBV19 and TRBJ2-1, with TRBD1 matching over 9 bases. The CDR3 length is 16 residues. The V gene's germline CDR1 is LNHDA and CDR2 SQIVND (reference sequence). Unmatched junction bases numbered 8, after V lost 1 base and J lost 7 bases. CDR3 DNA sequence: TGTGCCAGTAGTATAGCCGGGACAGGGCCGAAGAATGAGCAGTTCTTC. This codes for CASSIAGTGPKNEQFF.

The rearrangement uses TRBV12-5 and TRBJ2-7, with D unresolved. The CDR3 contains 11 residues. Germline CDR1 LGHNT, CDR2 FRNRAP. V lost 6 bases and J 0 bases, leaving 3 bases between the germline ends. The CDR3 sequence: CASGYSYEQYF. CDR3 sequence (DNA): TGTGCTAGTGGGTACTCCTACGAGCAGTACTTC.

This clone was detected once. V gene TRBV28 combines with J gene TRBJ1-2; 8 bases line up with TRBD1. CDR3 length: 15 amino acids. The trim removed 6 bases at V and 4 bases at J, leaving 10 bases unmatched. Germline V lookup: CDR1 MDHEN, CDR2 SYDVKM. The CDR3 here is CASSSYGQGVYGYTF. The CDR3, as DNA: TGTGCCAGCAGCTCCTATGGACAGGGCGTCTATGGCTACACCTTC.

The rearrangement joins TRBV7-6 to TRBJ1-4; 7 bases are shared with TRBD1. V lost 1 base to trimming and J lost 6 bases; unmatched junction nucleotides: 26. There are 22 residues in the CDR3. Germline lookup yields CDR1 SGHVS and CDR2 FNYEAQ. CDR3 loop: CASSLGGGTGLQKRVSHEKLFF. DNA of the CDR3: TGTGCCAGCAGCTTAGGAGGGGGCACAGGGCTCCAGAAACGGGTATCTCATGAAAAACTGTTTTTT.

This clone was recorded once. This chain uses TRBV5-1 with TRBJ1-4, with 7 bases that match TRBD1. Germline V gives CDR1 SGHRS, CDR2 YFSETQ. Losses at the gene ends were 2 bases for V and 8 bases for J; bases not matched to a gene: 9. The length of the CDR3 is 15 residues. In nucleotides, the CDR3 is TGCGCCAGCAGCTTACAGGGACAGTCTCTGGAAAAACTGTTTTTT. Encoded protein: CASSLQGQSLEKLFF.

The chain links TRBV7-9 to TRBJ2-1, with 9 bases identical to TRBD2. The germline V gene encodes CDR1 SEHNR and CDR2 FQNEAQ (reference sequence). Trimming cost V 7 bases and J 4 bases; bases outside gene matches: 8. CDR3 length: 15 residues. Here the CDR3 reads CASTSSGESYNEQFF. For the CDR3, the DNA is TGTGCCAGCACCTCTAGCGGGGAGTCATACAATGAGCAGTTCTTC.

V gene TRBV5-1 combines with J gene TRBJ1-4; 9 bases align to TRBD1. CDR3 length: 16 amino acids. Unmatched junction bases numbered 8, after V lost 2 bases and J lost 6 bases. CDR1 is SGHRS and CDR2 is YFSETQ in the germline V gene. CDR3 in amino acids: CASSFRPRTGDEKLFF. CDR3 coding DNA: TGCGCCAGCAGCTTTCGACCACGGACAGGGGATGAAAAACTGTTTTTT. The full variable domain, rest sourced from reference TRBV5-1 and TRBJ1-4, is KAGVTQTPRYLIKTRGQQVTLSCSPISGHRSVSWYQQTPGQGLQFLFEYFSETQRNKGNFPGRFSGRQFSNSRSEMNVSTLELGDSALYLCASSFRPRTGDEKLFFGSGTQLSVL.

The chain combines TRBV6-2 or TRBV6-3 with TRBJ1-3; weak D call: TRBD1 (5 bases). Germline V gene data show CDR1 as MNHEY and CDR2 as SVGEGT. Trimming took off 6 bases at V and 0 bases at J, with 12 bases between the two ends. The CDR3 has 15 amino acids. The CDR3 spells CASSRDSRSGNTIYF. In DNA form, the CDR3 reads TGTGCCAGCAGCAGGGACTCCCGCTCTGGAAACACCATATATTTT.

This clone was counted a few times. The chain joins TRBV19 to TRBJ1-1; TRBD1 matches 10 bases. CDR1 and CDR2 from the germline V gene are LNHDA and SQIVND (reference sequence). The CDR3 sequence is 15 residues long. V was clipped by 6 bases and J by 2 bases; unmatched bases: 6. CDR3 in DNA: TGTGCCAGTAGCCTTGACAGGGGGCCTAACACTGAAGCTTTCTTT. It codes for CASSLDRGPNTEAFF.

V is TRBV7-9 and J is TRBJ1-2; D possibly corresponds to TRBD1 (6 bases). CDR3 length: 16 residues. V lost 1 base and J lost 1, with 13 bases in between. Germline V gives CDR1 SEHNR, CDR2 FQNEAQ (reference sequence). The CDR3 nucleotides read TGTGCCAGCAGCTTAGGAGGGGGTCAAAGTAACTATGGCTACACCTTC. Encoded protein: CASSLGGGQSNYGYTF.

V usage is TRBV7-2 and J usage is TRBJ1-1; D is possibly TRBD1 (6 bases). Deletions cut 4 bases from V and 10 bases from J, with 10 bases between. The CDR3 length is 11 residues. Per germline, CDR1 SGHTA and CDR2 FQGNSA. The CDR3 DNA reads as TGTGCCAGCAGCTCCGGGACACGAGCTTTCTTT. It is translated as CASSSGTRAFF. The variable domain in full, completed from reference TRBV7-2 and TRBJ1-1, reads GAGVSQSPSNKVTEKGKDVELRCDPISGHTALYWYRQSLGQGLEFLIYFQGNSAPDKSGLPSDRFSAERTGGSVSTLTIQRTQQEDSAVYLCASSSGTRAFFGQGTRLTVV.

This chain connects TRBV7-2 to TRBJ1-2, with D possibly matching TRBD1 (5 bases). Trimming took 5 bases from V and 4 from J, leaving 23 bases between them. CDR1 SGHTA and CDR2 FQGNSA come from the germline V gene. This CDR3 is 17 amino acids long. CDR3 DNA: TGTGCCAGCAGCCCCATAGGTAGGGGCAGGGAGGTCTATGGCTACACCTTC. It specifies CASSPIGRGREVYGYTF.

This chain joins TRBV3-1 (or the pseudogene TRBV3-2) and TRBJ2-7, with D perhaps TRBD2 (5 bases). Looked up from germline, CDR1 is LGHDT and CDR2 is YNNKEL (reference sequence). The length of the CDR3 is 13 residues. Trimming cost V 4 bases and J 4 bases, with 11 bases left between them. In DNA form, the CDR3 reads TGTGCCAGCAGCCGGGCGGACTCATACGAGCAGTACTTC. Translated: CASSRADSYEQYF.

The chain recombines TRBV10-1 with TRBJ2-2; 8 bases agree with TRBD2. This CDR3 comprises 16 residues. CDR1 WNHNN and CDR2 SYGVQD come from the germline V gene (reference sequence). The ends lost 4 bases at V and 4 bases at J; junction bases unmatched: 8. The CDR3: CASSGLAGGCTGELFF. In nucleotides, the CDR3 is TGCGCCAGCAGTGGACTTGCGGGGGGTTGCACCGGGGAGCTGTTTTTT.